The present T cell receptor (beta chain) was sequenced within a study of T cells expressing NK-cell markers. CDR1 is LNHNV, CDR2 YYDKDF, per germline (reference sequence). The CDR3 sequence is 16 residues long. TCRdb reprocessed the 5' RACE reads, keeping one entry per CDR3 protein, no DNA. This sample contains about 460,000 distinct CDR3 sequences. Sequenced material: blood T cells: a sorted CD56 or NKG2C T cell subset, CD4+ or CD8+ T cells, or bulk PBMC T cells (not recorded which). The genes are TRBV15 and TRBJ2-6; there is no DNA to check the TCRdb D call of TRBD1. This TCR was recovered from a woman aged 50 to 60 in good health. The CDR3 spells CATSRHTGAGANVLTF. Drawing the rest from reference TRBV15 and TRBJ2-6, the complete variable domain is DAMVIQNPRYQVTQFGKPVTLSCSQTLNHNVMYWYQQKSSQAPKLLFHYYDKDFNNEADTPDNFQSRRPNTSFCFLDIRSPGLGDTAMYLCATSRHTGAGANVLTFGAGSRLTVL.